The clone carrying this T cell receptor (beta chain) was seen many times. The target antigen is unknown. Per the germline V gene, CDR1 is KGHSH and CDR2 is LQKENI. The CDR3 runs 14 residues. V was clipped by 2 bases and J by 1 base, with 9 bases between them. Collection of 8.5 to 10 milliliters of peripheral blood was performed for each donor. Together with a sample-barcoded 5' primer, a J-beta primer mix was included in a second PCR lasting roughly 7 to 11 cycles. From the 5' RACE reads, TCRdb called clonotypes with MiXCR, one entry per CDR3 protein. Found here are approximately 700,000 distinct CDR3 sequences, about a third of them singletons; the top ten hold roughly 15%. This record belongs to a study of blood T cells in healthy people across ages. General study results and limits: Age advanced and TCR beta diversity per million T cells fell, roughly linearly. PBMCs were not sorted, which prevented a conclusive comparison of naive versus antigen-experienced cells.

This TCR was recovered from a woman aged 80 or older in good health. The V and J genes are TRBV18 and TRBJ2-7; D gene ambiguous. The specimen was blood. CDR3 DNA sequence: TGTGCCAGCTCACCAATACAGCTTTCCTACGAGCAGTACTTC. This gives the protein CASSPIQLSYEQYF.